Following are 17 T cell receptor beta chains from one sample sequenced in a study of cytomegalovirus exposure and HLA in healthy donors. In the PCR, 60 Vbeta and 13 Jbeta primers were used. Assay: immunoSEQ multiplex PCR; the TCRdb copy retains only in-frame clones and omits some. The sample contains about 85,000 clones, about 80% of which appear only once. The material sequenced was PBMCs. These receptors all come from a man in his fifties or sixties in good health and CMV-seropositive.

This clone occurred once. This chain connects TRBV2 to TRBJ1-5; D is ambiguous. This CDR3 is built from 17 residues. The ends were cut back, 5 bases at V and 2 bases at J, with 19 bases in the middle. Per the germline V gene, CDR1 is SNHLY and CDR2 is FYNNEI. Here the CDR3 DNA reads TGTGCCAGCAGTAAAAGAGGCCCTCGGGATGGCAATCAGCCCCAGCATTTT. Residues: CASSKRGPRDGNQPQHF.

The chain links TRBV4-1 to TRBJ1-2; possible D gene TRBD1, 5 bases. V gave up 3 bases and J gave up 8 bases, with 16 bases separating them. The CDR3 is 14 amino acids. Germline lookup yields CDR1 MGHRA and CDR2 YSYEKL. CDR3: CASSQETVRWGYTF. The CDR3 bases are TGCGCCAGCAGCCAGGAGACAGTCCGATGGGGCTACACCTTC.

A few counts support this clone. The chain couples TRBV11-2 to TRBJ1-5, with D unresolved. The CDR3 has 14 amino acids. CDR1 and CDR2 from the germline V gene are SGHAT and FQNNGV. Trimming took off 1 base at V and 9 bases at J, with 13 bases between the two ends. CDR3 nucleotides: TGTGCCAGCAGCTTAGTTAGCGGGATGGGGCCCCAGCATTTT. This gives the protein CASSLVSGMGPQHF.

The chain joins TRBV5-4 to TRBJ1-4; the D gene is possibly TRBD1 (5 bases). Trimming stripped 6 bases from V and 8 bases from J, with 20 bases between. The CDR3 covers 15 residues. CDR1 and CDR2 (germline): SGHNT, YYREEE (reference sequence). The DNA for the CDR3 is TGTGCCAGCACCCTCCGGCGGGGCGCCGAAGAAAAACTGTTTTTT. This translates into CASTLRRGAEEKLFF.

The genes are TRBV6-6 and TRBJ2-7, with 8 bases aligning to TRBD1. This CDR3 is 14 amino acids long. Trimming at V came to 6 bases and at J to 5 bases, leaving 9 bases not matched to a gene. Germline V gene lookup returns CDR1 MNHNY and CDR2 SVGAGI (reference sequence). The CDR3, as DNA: TGTGCCAGCAGAACGCCGGGACAGGTCGACGAGCAGTACTTC. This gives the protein CASRTPGQVDEQYF.

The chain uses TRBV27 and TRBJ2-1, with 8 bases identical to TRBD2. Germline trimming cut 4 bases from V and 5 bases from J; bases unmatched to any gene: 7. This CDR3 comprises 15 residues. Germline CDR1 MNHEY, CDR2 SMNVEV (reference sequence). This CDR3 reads CASSSRTSIHNEQFF. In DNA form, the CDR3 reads TGTGCCAGCAGTTCCAGGACTAGCATTCACAATGAGCAGTTCTTC.

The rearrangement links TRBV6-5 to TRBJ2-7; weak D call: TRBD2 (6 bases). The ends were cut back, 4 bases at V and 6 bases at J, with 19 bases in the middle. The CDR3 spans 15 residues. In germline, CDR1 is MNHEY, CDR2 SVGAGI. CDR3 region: CASSSRGARAIEQYF. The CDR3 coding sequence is TGTGCCAGCAGTTCCCGCGGGGCCCGGGCGATCGAGCAGTACTTC.

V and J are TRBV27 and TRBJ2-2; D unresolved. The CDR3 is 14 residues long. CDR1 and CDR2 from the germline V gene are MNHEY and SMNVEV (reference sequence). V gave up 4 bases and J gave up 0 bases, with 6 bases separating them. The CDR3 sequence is CASSSETNTGELFF. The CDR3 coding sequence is TGTGCCAGCAGTTCCGAGACGAACACCGGGGAGCTGTTTTTT.

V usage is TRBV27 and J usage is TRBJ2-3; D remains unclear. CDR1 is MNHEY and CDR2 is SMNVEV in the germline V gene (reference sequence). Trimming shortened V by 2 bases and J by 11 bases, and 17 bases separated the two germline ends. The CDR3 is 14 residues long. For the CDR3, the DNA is TGTGCCAGCAGTTTAAAGCCGCGAGATAGTGGGCAGTATTTT. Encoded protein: CASSLKPRDSGQYF.

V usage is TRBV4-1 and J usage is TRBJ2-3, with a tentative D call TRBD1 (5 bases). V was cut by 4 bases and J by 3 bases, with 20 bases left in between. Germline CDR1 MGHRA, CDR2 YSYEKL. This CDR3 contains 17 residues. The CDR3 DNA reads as TGCGCCAGCAGCCCATACTCGGGTCAGGGAATGACAGATACGCAGTATTTT. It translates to CASSPYSGQGMTDTQYF.

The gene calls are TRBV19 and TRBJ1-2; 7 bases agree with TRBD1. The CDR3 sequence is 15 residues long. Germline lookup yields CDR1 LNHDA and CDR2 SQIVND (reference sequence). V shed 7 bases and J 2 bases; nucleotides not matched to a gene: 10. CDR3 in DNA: TGTGCCAGTACCAGAACCGGGACAGTGAACTATGGCTACACCTTC. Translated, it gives CASTRTGTVNYGYTF.

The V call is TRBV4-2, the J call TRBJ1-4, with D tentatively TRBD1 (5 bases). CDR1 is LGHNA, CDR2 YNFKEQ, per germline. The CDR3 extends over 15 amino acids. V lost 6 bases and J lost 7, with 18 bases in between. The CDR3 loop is CASSNYRPQVEKLFF. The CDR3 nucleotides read TGTGCCAGCAGTAACTACAGGCCACAGGTTGAAAAACTGTTTTTT.

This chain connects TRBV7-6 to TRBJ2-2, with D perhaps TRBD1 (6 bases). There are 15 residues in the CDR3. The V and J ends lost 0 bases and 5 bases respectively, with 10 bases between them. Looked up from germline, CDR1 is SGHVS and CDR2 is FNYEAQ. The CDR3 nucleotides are TGTGCCAGCAGCTTAGCAGGACAGATGACCGGGGAGCTGTTTTTT. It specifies CASSLAGQMTGELFF.

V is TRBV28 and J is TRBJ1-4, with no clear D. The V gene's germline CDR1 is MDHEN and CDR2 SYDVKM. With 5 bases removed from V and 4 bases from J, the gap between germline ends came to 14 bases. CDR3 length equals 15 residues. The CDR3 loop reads CASSPQGSGNEKLFF. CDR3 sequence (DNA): TGTGCCAGCAGTCCCCAAGGATCGGGTAATGAAAAACTGTTTTTT.

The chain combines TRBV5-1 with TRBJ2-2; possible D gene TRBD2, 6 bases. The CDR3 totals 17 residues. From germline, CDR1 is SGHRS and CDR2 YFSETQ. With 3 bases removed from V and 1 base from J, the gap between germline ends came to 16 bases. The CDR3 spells CASSSEVGRGNTGELFF. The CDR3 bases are TGCGCCAGCAGCTCGGAAGTGGGGCGGGGGAACACCGGGGAGCTGTTTTTT. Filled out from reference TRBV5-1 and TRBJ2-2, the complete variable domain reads KAGVTQTPRYLIKTRGQQVTLSCSPISGHRSVSWYQQTPGQGLQFLFEYFSETQRNKGNFPGRFSGRQFSNSRSEMNVSTLELGDSALYLCASSSEVGRGNTGELFFGEGSRLTVL.

This CDR3 reads CASTGTSGETQYF. CDR3 sequence (DNA): TGCGCCAGCACCGGGACTAGTGGTGAGACCCAGTACTTC. This chain links TRBV5-1 with TRBJ2-5, with 8 positions matching TRBD2. Germline V gene sequence: CDR1 SGHRS, CDR2 YFSETQ. This CDR3 spans 13 amino acids. V lost 6 bases to trimming and J lost 5 bases; unmatched junction nucleotides: 6.

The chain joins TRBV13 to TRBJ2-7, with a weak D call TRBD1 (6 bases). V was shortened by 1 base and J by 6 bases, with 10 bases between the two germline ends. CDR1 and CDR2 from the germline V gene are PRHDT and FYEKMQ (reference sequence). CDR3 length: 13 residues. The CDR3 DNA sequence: TGTGCCAGCAGCTTAGTGACAGGCGGCGAGCAGTACTTC. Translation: CASSLVTGGEQYF.